These T cell receptor beta chains were read from a single sample in a study of Graves' ophthalmopathy and Graves' hyperthyroidism. TCRdb itself ran the multiplex PCR reads through MiXCR, one entry per CDR3 protein. The table shows about 400,000 distinct CDR3 sequences, with about 16% occurring only once. Specimen: peripheral blood. The receptors here all came from a woman aged 18 to 35 with stable Graves' hyperthyroidism. CDR3s include the opening cysteine and the closing phenylalanine or tryptophan. Each record gives: CDR3 length, V gene, D gene, J gene, clone size, CDR3 DNA, CDR3 protein. D genes are given only for firm matches. Size is stated for part of the rows, as once, few or many counts, or as a class when the clone is expanded.

cdr3_length: 13
v_call: TRBV6-1
d_call: .
j_call: TRBJ2-2
clone_size: many
cdr3_nt: TGTGCCATCCTGGACTCAAACACCGGGGAGCTGTTTTTT
cdr3_aa: CAILDSNTGELFF

cdr3_length: 13
v_call: TRBV12-3/TRBV12-4
d_call: .
j_call: TRBJ1-5
clone_size: many
cdr3_nt: TGTGCCAGCGGCAGGGGTAGCAATCAGCCCCAGCATTTT
cdr3_aa: CASGRGSNQPQHF

cdr3_length: 15
v_call: TRBV11-2
d_call: TRBD1
j_call: TRBJ2-5
clone_size: many
cdr3_nt: TGTGCCAGCAGCCTACAGGGGACAGAACAAGAGACCCAGTACTTC
cdr3_aa: CASSLQGTEQETQYF

cdr3_length: 15
v_call: TRBV20-1
d_call: .
j_call: TRBJ1-5
clone_size: many
cdr3_nt: TGCAGTGCTAGAGATTTAGGGCAGAGCAATCAGCCCCAGCATTTT
cdr3_aa: CSARDLGQSNQPQHF

cdr3_length: 13
v_call: TRBV12-3/TRBV12-4
d_call: TRBD1
j_call: TRBJ2-7
clone_size: few
cdr3_nt: TGTGCCAGCAGGCCCGGACAGGGGGGCGAGCAGTACTTC
cdr3_aa: CASRPGQGGEQYF

cdr3_length: 15
v_call: TRBV4-1
d_call: .
j_call: TRBJ1-2
clone_size: many
cdr3_nt: TGCGCCAGCAAAGCAGGAGGGGTAGCTAACTATGGCTACACCTTC
cdr3_aa: CASKAGGVANYGYTF

cdr3_length: 12
v_call: TRBV12-3/TRBV12-4
d_call: .
j_call: TRBJ1-2
clone_size: many
cdr3_nt: TGTGCCAGCAGTTTCCTCGCCTCGGGCTACACCTTC
cdr3_aa: CASSFLASGYTF

cdr3_length: 15
v_call: TRBV9
d_call: .
j_call: TRBJ2-4
clone_size: .
cdr3_nt: TGTGCCAGCAGCGTAGAGGTATTAGCCAAAAACATTCAGTACTTC
cdr3_aa: CASSVEVLAKNIQYF

cdr3_length: 14
v_call: TRBV20-1
d_call: .
j_call: TRBJ1-1
clone_size: many
cdr3_nt: TGCAGTGCTAGGGCGACGGGCTTGAACACTGAAGCTTTCTTT
cdr3_aa: CSARATGLNTEAFF

cdr3_length: 15
v_call: TRBV5-5
d_call: TRBD2
j_call: TRBJ2-5
clone_size: many
cdr3_nt: TGTGCCAGCAGCCCCGTGTCGGGGGGACAAGAGACCCAGTACTTC
cdr3_aa: CASSPVSGGQETQYF

cdr3_length: 16
v_call: TRBV20-1
d_call: TRBD1
j_call: TRBJ1-3
clone_size: many
cdr3_nt: TGCAGTGCTAGAGATCGGGGAGGGGGCTTCGGAAACACCATATATTTT
cdr3_aa: CSARDRGGGFGNTIYF

cdr3_length: 13
v_call: TRBV11-2
d_call: TRBD1
j_call: TRBJ1-1
clone_size: many
cdr3_nt: TGTGCCAGCACTCCAGGGGGAAGCACTGAAGCTTTCTTT
cdr3_aa: CASTPGGSTEAFF

cdr3_length: 12
v_call: TRBV20-1
d_call: TRBD1
j_call: TRBJ1-1
clone_size: many
cdr3_nt: TGCAGTGCTAGTCGGACAGGGTCTGAAGCTTTCTTT
cdr3_aa: CSASRTGSEAFF

cdr3_length: 15
v_call: TRBV6-5
d_call: .
j_call: TRBJ2-5
clone_size: once
cdr3_nt: TGTGCCAGCAGTTACTCGTCGTGGGGGTACGAGACCCAGTACTTC
cdr3_aa: CASSYSSWGYETQYF

cdr3_length: 17
v_call: TRBV6-7
d_call: TRBD1
j_call: TRBJ1-1
clone_size: once
cdr3_nt: TGTGCCAGCAGTTACTCGATACCGACAGGGGACAACACTGAAGCTTTCTTT
cdr3_aa: CASSYSIPTGDNTEAFF

cdr3_length: 14
v_call: TRBV11-2
d_call: .
j_call: TRBJ1-2
clone_size: many
cdr3_nt: TGTGCCAGCACCTATCTCCGGGGAGTCGATGGCTACACCTTC
cdr3_aa: CASTYLRGVDGYTF

cdr3_length: 14
v_call: TRBV7-3
d_call: TRBD2
j_call: TRBJ2-7
clone_size: many
cdr3_nt: TGTGCCAGCAGCTTAGGGGGGGAGGCGGACGAGCAGTACTTC
cdr3_aa: CASSLGGEADEQYF

cdr3_length: 13
v_call: TRBV12-3/TRBV12-4
d_call: .
j_call: TRBJ2-4
clone_size: many
cdr3_nt: TGTGCCAGCAGTCCTACGGGGAGAAACATTCAGTACTTC
cdr3_aa: CASSPTGRNIQYF

cdr3_length: 15
v_call: TRBV12-3/TRBV12-4
d_call: .
j_call: TRBJ2-2
clone_size: many
cdr3_nt: TGTGCCAGCAGTTCGATTAACGGGGGCACCGGGGAGCTGTTTTTT
cdr3_aa: CASSSINGGTGELFF

cdr3_length: 16
v_call: TRBV5-1
d_call: TRBD1
j_call: TRBJ1-5
clone_size: many
cdr3_nt: TGCGCCAGCAGCCCGGGCGGGACAGACCTCAATCAGCCCCAGCATTTT
cdr3_aa: CASSPGGTDLNQPQHF

cdr3_length: 15
v_call: TRBV4-2
d_call: .
j_call: TRBJ2-5
clone_size: many
cdr3_nt: TGTGCCAGCAGCCAGGGGGCCCAGGAAGGAGAGACCCAGTACTTC
cdr3_aa: CASSQGAQEGETQYF

cdr3_length: 16
v_call: TRBV12-3/TRBV12-4
d_call: TRBD1
j_call: TRBJ1-2
clone_size: many
cdr3_nt: TGTGCCAGCACCGACGACAGGGTAAAATCTAGCTATGGCTACACCTTC
cdr3_aa: CASTDDRVKSSYGYTF

cdr3_length: 13
v_call: TRBV6-1
d_call: .
j_call: TRBJ1-1
clone_size: few
cdr3_nt: TGTGCCAGCAGACGTCCAGGGATCCCTGAAGCTTTCTTT
cdr3_aa: CASRRPGIPEAFF

cdr3_length: 14
v_call: TRBV6-5
d_call: TRBD1
j_call: TRBJ1-2
clone_size: .
cdr3_nt: TGTGCCAGCAGTTACTCGGCCAACAGGGGCGGCTACACCTTC
cdr3_aa: CASSYSANRGGYTF

cdr3_length: 14
v_call: TRBV24-1
d_call: .
j_call: TRBJ1-2
clone_size: many
cdr3_nt: TGTGCCACCAGTGATTCCGTCCAGGGAGAAGGCTACACCTTC
cdr3_aa: CATSDSVQGEGYTF

cdr3_length: 13
v_call: TRBV11-2
d_call: TRBD1
j_call: TRBJ1-4
clone_size: many
cdr3_nt: TGTGCCAGCAGCTTAGCCGGACAGGGTAAACTGTTTTTT
cdr3_aa: CASSLAGQGKLFF

cdr3_length: 13
v_call: TRBV20-1
d_call: TRBD1
j_call: TRBJ2-7
clone_size: many
cdr3_nt: TGCAGTGCATCGGACAGGGTTGCCCACGAGCAGTACTTC
cdr3_aa: CSASDRVAHEQYF

cdr3_length: 14
v_call: TRBV5-1
d_call: TRBD2
j_call: TRBJ2-7
clone_size: many
cdr3_nt: TGCGCCAGCAGCGCTAGCGGGGGGAGTTACGAGCAGTACTTC
cdr3_aa: CASSASGGSYEQYF

cdr3_length: 15
v_call: TRBV12-3/TRBV12-4
d_call: .
j_call: TRBJ1-3
clone_size: .
cdr3_nt: TGTGCCAGCAGTTTACGCTTCCGCTCTGGAAGCACCATATATTTT
cdr3_aa: CASSLRFRSGSTIYF

cdr3_length: 15
v_call: TRBV6-2/TRBV6-3
d_call: .
j_call: TRBJ2-7
clone_size: many
cdr3_nt: TGTGCCAGCAGTTACGTCGCAGGAGCAACCCTCGAGCAGTACTTC
cdr3_aa: CASSYVAGATLEQYF

cdr3_length: 16
v_call: TRBV19
d_call: .
j_call: TRBJ1-1
clone_size: many
cdr3_nt: TGTGCCAGTAGTATCGCAGGGGAGGGAACCTTTGCTGAAGCTTTCTTT
cdr3_aa: CASSIAGEGTFAEAFF

cdr3_length: 15
v_call: TRBV12-3/TRBV12-4
d_call: TRBD2
j_call: TRBJ2-5
clone_size: many
cdr3_nt: TGTGCCAGCAGTTTCGCGGGGGGGCCCGGGGAGACCCAGTACTTC
cdr3_aa: CASSFAGGPGETQYF

cdr3_length: 12
v_call: TRBV24-1
d_call: .
j_call: TRBJ2-5
clone_size: many
cdr3_nt: TGTGCCACCAGTGATCGACCGGAGACCCAGTACTTC
cdr3_aa: CATSDRPETQYF

cdr3_length: 15
v_call: TRBV12-3/TRBV12-4
d_call: .
j_call: TRBJ2-4
clone_size: many
cdr3_nt: TGTGCCAGCAGTTTCGCCCGGGGGCCGGGGAACATTAAGTACTTC
cdr3_aa: CASSFARGPGNIKYF

cdr3_length: 15
v_call: TRBV5-1
d_call: .
j_call: TRBJ1-1
clone_size: .
cdr3_nt: TGCGCCAGCAGCTTGGGAACGGGATTTGTTACTGAAGCTTTCTTT
cdr3_aa: CASSLGTGFVTEAFF

cdr3_length: 17
v_call: TRBV5-1
d_call: TRBD2
j_call: TRBJ2-7
clone_size: few
cdr3_nt: TGCGCCAGCAGCTCAAAGGGACTAGCGGGGGGCCTTCTGGAGCAGTACTTC
cdr3_aa: CASSSKGLAGGLLEQYF

cdr3_length: 16
v_call: TRBV7-2
d_call: .
j_call: TRBJ2-5
clone_size: many
cdr3_nt: TGTGCCAGCAGCTTAGCGAGGGGGGGCGGAAGGGAGACCCAGTACTTC
cdr3_aa: CASSLARGGGRETQYF

cdr3_length: 15
v_call: TRBV11-2
d_call: TRBD1
j_call: TRBJ2-2
clone_size: .
cdr3_nt: TGTGCCAGCAGCTCGACAGGGGTGCGGACCGGGGAGCTGTTTTTT
cdr3_aa: CASSSTGVRTGELFF

cdr3_length: 14
v_call: TRBV3-1
d_call: .
j_call: TRBJ1-6
clone_size: .
cdr3_nt: TGTGCCAGCAGCCAATGGCAAGGCGATTCACCCCTCCACTTT
cdr3_aa: CASSQWQGDSPLHF

cdr3_length: 15
v_call: TRBV7-9
d_call: TRBD1
j_call: TRBJ1-5
clone_size: many
cdr3_nt: TGTGCCAGCAGCGGCACAGGGGGCGCGGGTCAGCCCCAGCATTTT
cdr3_aa: CASSGTGGAGQPQHF